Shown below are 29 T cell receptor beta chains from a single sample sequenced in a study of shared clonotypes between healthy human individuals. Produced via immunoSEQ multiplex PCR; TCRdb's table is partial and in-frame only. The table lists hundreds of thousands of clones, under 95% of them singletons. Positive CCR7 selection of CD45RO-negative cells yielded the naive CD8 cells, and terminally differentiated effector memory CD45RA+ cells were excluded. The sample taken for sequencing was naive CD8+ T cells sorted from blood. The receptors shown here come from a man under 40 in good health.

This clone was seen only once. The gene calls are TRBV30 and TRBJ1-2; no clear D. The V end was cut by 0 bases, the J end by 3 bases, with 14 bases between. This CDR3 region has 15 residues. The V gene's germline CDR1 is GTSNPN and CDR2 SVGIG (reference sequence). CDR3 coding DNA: TGTGCCTGGAGTGTGGGGTCCTTCCCCGACTATGGCTACACCTTC. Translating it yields CAWSVGSFPDYGYTF.

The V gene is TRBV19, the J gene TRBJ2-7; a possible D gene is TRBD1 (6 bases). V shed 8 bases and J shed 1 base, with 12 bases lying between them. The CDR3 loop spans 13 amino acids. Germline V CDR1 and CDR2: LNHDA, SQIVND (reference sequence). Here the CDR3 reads CASSLGGSYEQYF. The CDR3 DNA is TGTGCCAGTTCCTTAGGGGGATCCTACGAGCAGTACTTC.

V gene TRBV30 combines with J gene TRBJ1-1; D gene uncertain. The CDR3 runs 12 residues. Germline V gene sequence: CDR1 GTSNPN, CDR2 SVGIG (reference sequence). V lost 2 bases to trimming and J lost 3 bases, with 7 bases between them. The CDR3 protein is CAWSRGYTEAFF. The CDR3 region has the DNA TGTGCCTGGAGTCGAGGGTACACTGAAGCTTTCTTT.

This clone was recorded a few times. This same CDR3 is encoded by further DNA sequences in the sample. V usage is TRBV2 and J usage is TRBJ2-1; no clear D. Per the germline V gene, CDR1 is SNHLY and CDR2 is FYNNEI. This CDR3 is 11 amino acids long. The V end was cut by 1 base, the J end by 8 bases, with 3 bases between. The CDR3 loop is CASSEGHEQFF. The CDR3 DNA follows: TGTGCCAGCAGTGAAGGCCATGAGCAGTTCTTC.

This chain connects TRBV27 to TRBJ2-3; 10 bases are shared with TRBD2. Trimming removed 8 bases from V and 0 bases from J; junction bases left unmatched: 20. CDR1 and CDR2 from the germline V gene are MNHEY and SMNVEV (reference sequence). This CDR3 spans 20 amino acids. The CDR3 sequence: CASPGLIKRSGRESTDTQYF. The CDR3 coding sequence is TGTGCCAGCCCCGGTTTGATTAAGAGGAGCGGGAGGGAAAGCACAGATACGCAGTATTTT.

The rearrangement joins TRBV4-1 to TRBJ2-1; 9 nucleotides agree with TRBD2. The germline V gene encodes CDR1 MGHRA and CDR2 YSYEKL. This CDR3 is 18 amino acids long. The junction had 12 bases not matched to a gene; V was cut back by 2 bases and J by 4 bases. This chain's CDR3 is CASSQFRAVAGEYNEQFF. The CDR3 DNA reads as TGCGCCAGCAGCCAATTTAGGGCGGTAGCGGGAGAGTACAATGAGCAGTTCTTC.

CDR3 region: CASSQEVLAGGPGDTQYF. The CDR3 DNA sequence: TGCGCCAGCAGCCAAGAAGTTCTAGCGGGAGGGCCCGGAGATACGCAGTATTTT. V and J are TRBV4-3 and TRBJ2-3; 12 nucleotides match TRBD2. CDR1 is LGHNA, CDR2 YSLEER, per germline. This CDR3 is 18 amino acids long. J lost 5 bases, V lost 0 bases, and 9 bases had no gene match.

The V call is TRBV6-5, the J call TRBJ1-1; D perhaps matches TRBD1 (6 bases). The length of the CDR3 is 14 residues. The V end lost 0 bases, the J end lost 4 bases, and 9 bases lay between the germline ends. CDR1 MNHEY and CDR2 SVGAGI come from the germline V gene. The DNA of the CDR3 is TGTGCCAGCAGTTACTCGGGACACGGCACTGAAGCTTTCTTT. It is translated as CASSYSGHGTEAFF.

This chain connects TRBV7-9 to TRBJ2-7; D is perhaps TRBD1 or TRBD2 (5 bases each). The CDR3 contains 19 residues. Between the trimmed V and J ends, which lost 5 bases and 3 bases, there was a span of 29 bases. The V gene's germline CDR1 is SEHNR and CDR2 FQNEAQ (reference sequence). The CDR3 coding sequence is TGTGCCAGCAGCGACTTCCGGGACGGGGAACAAAAAGTGGACTACGAGCAGTACTTC. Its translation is CASSDFRDGEQKVDYEQYF. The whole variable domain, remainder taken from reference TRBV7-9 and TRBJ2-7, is DTGVSQNPRHKITKRGQNVTFRCDPISEHNRLYWYRQTLGQGPEFLTYFQNEAQLEKSRLLSDRFSAERPKGSFSTLEIQRTEQGDSAMYLCASSDFRDGEQKVDYEQYFGPGTRLTVT.

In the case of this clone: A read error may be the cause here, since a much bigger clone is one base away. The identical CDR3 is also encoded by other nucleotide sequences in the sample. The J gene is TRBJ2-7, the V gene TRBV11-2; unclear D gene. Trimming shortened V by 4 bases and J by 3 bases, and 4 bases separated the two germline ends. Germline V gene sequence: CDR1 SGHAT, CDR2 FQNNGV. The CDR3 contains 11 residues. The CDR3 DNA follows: TGTGCCAGCAGCTCCTACTACGAGCAGTACTTC. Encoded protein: CASSSYYEQYF.

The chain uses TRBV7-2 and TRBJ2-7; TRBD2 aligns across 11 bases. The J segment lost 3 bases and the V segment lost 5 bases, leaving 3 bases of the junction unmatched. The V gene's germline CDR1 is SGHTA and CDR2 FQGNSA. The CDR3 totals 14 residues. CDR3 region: CASSPTSGNYEQYF. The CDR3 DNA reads TGTGCCAGCAGCCCGACTAGCGGGAACTACGAGCAGTACTTC. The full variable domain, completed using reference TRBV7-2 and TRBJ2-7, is GAGVSQSPSNKVTEKGKDVELRCDPISGHTALYWYRQSLGQGLEFLIYFQGNSAPDKSGLPSDRFSAERTGGSVSTLTIQRTQQEDSAVYLCASSPTSGNYEQYFGPGTRLTVT.

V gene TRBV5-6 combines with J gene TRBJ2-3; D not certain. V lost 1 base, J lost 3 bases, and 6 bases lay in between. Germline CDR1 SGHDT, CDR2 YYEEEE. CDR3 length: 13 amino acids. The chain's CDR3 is CASSLTETDTQYF. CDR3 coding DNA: TGTGCCAGCAGCTTGACGGAAACAGATACGCAGTATTTT.

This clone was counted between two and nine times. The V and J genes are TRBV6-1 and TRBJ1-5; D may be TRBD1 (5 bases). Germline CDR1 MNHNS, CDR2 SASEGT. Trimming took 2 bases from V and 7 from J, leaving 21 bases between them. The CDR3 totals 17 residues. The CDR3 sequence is CASSEWDRPPIRQPQHF. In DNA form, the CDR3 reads TGTGCCAGCAGTGAATGGGACCGACCCCCAATAAGGCAGCCCCAGCATTTT.

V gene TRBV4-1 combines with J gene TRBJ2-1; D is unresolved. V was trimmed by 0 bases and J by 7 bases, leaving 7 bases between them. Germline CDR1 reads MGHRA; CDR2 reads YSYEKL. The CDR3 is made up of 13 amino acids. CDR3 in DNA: TGCGCCAGCAGCCAAGACCGTCCGAATGAGCAGTTCTTC. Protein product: CASSQDRPNEQFF.

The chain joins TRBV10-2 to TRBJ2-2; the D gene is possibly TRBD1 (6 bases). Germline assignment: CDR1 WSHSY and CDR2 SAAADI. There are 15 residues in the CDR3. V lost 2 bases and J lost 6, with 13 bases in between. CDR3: CASSEKDSAPGELFF. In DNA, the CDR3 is TGCGCCAGCAGTGAGAAGGACAGCGCCCCCGGGGAGCTGTTTTTT.

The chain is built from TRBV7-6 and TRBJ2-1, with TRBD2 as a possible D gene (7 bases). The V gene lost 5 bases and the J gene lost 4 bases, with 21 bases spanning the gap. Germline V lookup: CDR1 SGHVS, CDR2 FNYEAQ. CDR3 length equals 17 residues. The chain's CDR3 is CASSPEGGLADYNEQFF. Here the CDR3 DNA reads TGTGCCAGCAGCCCCGAGGGGGGGCTAGCGGATTACAATGAGCAGTTCTTC.

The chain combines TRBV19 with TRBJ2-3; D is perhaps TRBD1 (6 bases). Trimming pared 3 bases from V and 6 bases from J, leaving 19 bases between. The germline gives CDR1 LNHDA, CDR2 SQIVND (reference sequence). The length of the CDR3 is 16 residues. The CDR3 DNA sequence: TGTGCCAGTAGTATCCCATCTACAGGGTTGGGGGATACGCAGTATTTT. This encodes CASSIPSTGLGDTQYF.

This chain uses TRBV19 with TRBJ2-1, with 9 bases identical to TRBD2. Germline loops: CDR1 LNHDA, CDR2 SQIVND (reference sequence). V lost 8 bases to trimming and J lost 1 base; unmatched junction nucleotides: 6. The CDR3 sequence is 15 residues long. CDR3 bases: TGTGCCAGTTCTCTTAGCGGGGGTTCCTACAATGAGCAGTTCTTC. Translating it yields CASSLSGGSYNEQFF.

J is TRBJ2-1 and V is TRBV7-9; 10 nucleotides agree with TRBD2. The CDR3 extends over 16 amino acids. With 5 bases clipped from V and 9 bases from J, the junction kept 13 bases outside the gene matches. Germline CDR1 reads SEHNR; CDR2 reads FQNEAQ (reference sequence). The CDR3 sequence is CASSPRASGSHGEQFF. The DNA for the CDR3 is TGTGCCAGCAGCCCCCGGGCTAGCGGGAGTCATGGTGAGCAGTTCTTC.

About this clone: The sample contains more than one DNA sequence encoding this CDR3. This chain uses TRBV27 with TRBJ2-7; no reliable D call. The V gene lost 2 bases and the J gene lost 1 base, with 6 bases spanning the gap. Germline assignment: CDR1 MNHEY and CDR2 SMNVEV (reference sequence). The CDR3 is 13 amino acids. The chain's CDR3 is CASSLLSSYEQYF. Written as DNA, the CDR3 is TGTGCCAGCAGTTTACTCAGTTCCTACGAGCAGTACTTC.

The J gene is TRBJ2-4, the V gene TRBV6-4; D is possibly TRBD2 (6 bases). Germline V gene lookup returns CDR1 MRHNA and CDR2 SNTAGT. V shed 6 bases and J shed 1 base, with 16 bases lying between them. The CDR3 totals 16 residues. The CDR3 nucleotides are TGTGCCAGCAGCAATACGGGAGCTGAGGCCAAAAACATTCAGTACTTC. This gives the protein CASSNTGAEAKNIQYF.

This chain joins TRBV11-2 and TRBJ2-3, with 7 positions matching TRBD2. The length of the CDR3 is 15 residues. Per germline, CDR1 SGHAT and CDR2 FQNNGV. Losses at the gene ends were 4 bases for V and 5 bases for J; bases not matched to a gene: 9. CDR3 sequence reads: CASSSSEAGRDTQYF. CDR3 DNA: TGTGCCAGCAGCTCCAGCGAAGCGGGACGAGATACGCAGTATTTT.

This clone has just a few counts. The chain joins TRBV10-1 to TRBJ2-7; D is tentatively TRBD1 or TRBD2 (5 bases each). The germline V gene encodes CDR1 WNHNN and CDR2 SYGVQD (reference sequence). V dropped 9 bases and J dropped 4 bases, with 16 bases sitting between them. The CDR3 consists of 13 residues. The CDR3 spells CASSPGTDYEQYF. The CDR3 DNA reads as TGCGCCAGTTCCCCGGGGACGGATTACGAGCAGTACTTC.

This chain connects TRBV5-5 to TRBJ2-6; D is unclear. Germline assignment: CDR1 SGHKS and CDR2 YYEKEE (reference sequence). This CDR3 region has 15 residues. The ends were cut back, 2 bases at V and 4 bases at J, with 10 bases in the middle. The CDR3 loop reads CASSFWVEGANVLTF. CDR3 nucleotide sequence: TGTGCCAGCAGCTTTTGGGTTGAAGGGGCCAACGTCCTGACTTTC.

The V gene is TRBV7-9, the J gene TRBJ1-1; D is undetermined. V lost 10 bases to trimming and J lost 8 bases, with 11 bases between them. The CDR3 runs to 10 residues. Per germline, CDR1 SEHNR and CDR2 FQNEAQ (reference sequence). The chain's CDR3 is CAILPAEAFF. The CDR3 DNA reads TGTGCCATCCTTCCCGCAGAAGCTTTCTTT.

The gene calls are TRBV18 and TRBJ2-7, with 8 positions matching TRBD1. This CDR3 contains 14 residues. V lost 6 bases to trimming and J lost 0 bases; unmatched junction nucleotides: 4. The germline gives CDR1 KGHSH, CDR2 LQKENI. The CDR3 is CASSGQGSSYEQYF. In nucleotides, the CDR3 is TGTGCCAGCTCCGGACAGGGATCCTCCTACGAGCAGTACTTC.

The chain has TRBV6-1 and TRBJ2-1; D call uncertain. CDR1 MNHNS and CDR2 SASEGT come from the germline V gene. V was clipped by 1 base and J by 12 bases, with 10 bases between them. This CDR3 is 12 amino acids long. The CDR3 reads CASSEVRFGQFF. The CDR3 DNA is TGTGCCAGCAGTGAAGTAAGATTTGGGCAGTTCTTC.

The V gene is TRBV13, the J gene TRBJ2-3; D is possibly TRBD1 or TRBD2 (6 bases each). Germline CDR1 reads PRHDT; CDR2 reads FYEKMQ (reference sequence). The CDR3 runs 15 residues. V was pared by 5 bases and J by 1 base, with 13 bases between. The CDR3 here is CASSASGAGTDTQYF. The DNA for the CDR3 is TGTGCCAGCAGCGCCTCGGGGGCAGGCACAGATACGCAGTATTTT.

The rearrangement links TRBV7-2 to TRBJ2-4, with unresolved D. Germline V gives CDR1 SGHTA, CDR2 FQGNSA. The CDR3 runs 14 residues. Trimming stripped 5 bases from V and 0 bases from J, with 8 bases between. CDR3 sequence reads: CASSRVPAKNIQYF. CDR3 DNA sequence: TGTGCCAGCAGCCGCGTGCCAGCCAAAAACATTCAGTACTTC.